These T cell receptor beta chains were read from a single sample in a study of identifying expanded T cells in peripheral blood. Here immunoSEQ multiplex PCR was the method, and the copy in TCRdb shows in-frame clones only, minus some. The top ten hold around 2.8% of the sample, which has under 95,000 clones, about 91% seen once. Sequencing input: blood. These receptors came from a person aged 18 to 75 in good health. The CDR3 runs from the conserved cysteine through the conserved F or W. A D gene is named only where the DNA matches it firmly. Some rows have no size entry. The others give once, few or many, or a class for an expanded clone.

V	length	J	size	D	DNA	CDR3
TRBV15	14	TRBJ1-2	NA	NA	TGTGCCACCAGCAGAGACTCCGCTAACTATGGCTACACCTTC	CATSRDSANYGYTF
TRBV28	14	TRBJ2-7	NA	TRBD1	TGTGCCAGCACAGAGTCAGGGGGCTCGTACGAGCAGTACTTC	CASTESGGSYEQYF
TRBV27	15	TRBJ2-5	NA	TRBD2	TGTGCCAGCAGTTTATGGGCTAGCGGAAAAGAGACCCAGTACTTC	CASSLWASGKETQYF
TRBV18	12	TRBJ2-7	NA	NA	TGTGCCAGCTCACCAACGGGATACGAGCAGTACTTC	CASSPTGYEQYF
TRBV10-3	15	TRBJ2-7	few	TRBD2	TGTGCCATCAGGGGAGGGACTAGCGGATCCTACGAGCAGTACTTC	CAIRGGTSGSYEQYF
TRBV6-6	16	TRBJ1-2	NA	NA	TGTGCCAATTCGTTAAGGGATGGGGGCAGAATCTATGGCTACACCTTC	CANSLRDGGRIYGYTF
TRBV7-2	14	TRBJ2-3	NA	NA	TGTGCCAGCAGCTTAGGACGGATCACAGATACGCAGTATTTT	CASSLGRITDTQYF
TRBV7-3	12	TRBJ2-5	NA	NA	TGTGCCAGCAGCTTGGACGGAGAGACCCAGTACTTC	CASSLDGETQYF
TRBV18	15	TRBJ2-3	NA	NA	TGTGCCAGCTCGTCAGACTCGGCGAGCACAGATACGCAGTATTTT	CASSSDSASTDTQYF
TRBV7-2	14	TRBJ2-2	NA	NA	TGTGCCAGCAGCTTAAGTGCAACCACCGGGGAGCTGTTTTTT	CASSLSATTGELFF
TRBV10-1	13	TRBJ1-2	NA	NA	TGCGCCAGCAGTGAGTCGACGGGCTATGGCTACACCTTC	CASSESTGYGYTF
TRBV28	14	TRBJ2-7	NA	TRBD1	TGTGCCAGCAGTCGGACAGGGGGGTACCGCGAGCAGTACTTC	CASSRTGGYREQYF
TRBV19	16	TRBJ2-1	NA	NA	TGTGCCAGTAGCTCGGGGAGGGGGGCATCCCGCAATGAGCAGTTCTTC	CASSSGRGASRNEQFF
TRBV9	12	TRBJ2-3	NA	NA	TGTGCCAGCAGCGTAGGAACAGATACGCAGTATTTT	CASSVGTDTQYF
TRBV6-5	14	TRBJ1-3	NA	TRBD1	TGTGCCAGCACCCCGGACAGGGCCGGAAACACCATATATTTT	CASTPDRAGNTIYF
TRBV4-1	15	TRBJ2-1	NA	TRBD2	TGCGCCAGCAGCCGAGCGGGGGGGCGGGACAATGAGCAGTTCTTC	CASSRAGGRDNEQFF
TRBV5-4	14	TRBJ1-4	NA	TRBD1	TGTGCCAGCAGGCGGGACAGCGGGAATGAAAAACTGTTTTTT	CASRRDSGNEKLFF
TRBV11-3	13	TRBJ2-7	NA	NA	TGTGCCAGCAGCTTAGGGACAAACTACGAGCAGTACTTC	CASSLGTNYEQYF
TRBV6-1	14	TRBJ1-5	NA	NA	TGTGCCAGCAGTGAAAGTGGGGGCAATCAGCCCCAGCATTTT	CASSESGGNQPQHF
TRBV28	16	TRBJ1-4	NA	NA	TGTGCCAGCAGTTTCGGGTTGCAGGGAACTAATGAAAAACTGTTTTTT	CASSFGLQGTNEKLFF
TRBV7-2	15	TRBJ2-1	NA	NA	TGTGCCAGCAGCTTTACTAGTGAGGGCTACAATGAGCAGTTCTTC	CASSFTSEGYNEQFF
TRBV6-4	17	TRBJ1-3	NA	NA	TGTGCCAGCAGTGACTCGATACGGCCGGCCTCTGGAAACACCATATATTTT	CASSDSIRPASGNTIYF
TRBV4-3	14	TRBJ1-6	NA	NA	TGCGCCAGCAGCCAAGGAGCGGATAATTCACCCCTCCACTTT	CASSQGADNSPLHF
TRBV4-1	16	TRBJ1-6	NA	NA	TGCGCCAGCAGCCAAGCATTGGGGTCAGGGAACTCACCCCTCCACTTT	CASSQALGSGNSPLHF
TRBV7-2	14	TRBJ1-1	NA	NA	TGTGCCAGCAGCTTAGTAGGCACTGGGACTGAAGCTTTCTTT	CASSLVGTGTEAFF
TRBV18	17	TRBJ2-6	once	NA	TGTGCCAGCTCACCACTGACCAGGGGATCTGGGGCCAACGTCCTGACTTTC	CASSPLTRGSGANVLTF
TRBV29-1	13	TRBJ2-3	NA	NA	TGCAGCATCCTAATTGCGGGGTCAGATACGCAGTATTTT	CSILIAGSDTQYF
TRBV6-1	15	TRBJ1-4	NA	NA	TGTGCCAGCAAGGGAAGGGCAGCAACTAATGAAAAACTGTTTTTT	CASKGRAATNEKLFF
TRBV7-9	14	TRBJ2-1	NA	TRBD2	TGTGCCAGCAGCTTGGGAGCGGGAGTAAATGAGCAGTTCTTC	CASSLGAGVNEQFF
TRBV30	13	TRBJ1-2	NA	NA	TGTGCCTGGAGTGTACTTCAGATGGAAGGCTACACCTTC	CAWSVLQMEGYTF
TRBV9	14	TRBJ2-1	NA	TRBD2	TGTGCCAGCAGCGTCAGGACTAGCGGGGGGGAGCAGTTCTTC	CASSVRTSGGEQFF
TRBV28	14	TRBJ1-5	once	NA	TGTGCCAGCAAATCAGGGTATAGAGATCAGCCCCAGCATTTT	CASKSGYRDQPQHF
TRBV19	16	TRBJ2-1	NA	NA	TGTGCCAGTAGTATAGCCCCCTCGGCTAGAGGGAATGAGCAGTTCTTC	CASSIAPSARGNEQFF
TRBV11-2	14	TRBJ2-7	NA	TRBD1	TGTGCCAGCAGCCGTCAGGGGGCTACCTACGAGCAGTACTTC	CASSRQGATYEQYF
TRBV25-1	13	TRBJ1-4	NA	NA	TGTGCCAGCAGTGAATATTCCCGAGAAAAACTGTTTTTT	CASSEYSREKLFF
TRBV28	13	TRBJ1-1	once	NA	TGTGCCAGCAGTTTGGGCGTCTACACTGAAGCTTTCTTT	CASSLGVYTEAFF
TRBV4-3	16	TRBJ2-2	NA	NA	TGCGCCAGCAGCCAAGAGTCAGTAGGGAACACCGGGGAGCTGTTTTTT	CASSQESVGNTGELFF
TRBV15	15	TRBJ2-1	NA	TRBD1	TGTGCCACCAGCAGAGATCAGGGGGACTACAATGAGCAGTTCTTC	CATSRDQGDYNEQFF
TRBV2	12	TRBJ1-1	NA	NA	TGTGCCAGTGGGGTAGGGAGCACTGAAGCTTTCTTT	CASGVGSTEAFF
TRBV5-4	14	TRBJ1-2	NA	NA	TGTGCCAGCAGCACGAAGGGGTACCTCTATGGCTACACCTTC	CASSTKGYLYGYTF
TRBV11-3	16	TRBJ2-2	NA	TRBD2	TGTGCCAGCAGCCCTAGCGGGAGGGCGAACACCGGGGAGCTGTTTTTT	CASSPSGRANTGELFF
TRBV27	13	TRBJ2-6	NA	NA	TGTGCCAGCAGTTTCTCTGGGGCCAACGTCCTGACTTTC	CASSFSGANVLTF
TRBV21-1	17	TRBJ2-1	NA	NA	TGTGCCAGCAGCGCGCCAGGGACAGACAGCTCCTACAATGAGCAGTTCTTC	CASSAPGTDSSYNEQFF
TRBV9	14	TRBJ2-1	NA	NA	TGTGCCAGCAGCAGAGGAGGGGATCGGAATGAGCAGTTCTTC	CASSRGGDRNEQFF
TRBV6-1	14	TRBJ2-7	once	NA	TGTGCCAGCAGTATCCGGGACCCGACCTACGAGCAGTACTTC	CASSIRDPTYEQYF
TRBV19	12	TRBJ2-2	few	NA	TGTGCCAGTACCCAGGGCACCGGGGAGCTGTTTTTT	CASTQGTGELFF
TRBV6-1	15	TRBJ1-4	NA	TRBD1	TGTGCCAGCAGGGGAAATGGACAGGGAAGTGAAAAACTGTTTTTT	CASRGNGQGSEKLFF
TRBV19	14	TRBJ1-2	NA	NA	TGTGCCAGTAGTATGAGCGGCGGGAACTATGGCTACACCTTC	CASSMSGGNYGYTF
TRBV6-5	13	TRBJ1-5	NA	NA	TGTGCCAGCAGTTACGGGCTCAATCAGCCCCAGCATTTT	CASSYGLNQPQHF
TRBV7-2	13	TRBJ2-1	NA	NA	TGTGCCAGCAGCTCCCCCGCGGGCTGGGGGCAGTTCTTC	CASSSPAGWGQFF
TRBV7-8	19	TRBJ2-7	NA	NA	TGTGCCAGCAGCTTAATAGGGGGGGACAGCGGACCTTCGAGTTACGAGCAGTACTTC	CASSLIGGDSGPSSYEQYF
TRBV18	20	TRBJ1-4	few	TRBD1	TGTGCCAGCTCACCAACTGTGACAGGGGGCGCCGGGGCAACTAATGAAAAACTGTTTTTT	CASSPTVTGGAGATNEKLFF
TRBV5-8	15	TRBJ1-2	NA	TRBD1	TGTGCCAGCAGCTCGTACAGGGGCTGGCTACACGGCTACACCTTC	CASSSYRGWLHGYTF
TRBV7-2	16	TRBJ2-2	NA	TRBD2	TGTGCCAGCAGCTTAATGGCTAGCGGGATCTCCGGGGAGCTGTTTTTT	CASSLMASGISGELFF
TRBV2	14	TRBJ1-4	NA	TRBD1	TGTGCCAGCAAGTCGACAGGGTCTAATGAAAAACTGTTTTTT	CASKSTGSNEKLFF
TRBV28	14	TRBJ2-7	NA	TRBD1	TGTGCCAGCAGTTCCCGGACAGGGCCCTACGAGCAGTACTTC	CASSSRTGPYEQYF
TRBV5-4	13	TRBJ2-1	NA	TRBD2	TGTGCCAGTGGGACTAGCGGGGGGCATGAGCAGTTCTTC	CASGTSGGHEQFF
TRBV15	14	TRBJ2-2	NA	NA	TGTGCCACCAGCAGATCTAAAAACACCGGGGAGCTGTTTTTT	CATSRSKNTGELFF